Shown below are 16 T cell receptor beta chains from a single sample sequenced in a study of blood T cell repertoires in COVID-19. Generated by immunoSEQ multiplex PCR, the TCRdb table keeps only in-frame clones and is missing some. The sample holds 60,000 to 80,000 clones, 80% seen once. Sequencing used peripheral blood. These receptors came from a man between 45 and 60 years old with COVID-19, enrolled during active disease.

The J gene is TRBJ1-2, the V gene TRBV27; D is ambiguous. Trimming took off 3 bases at V and 2 bases at J, with 10 bases between the two ends. CDR1 and CDR2 from the germline V gene are MNHEY and SMNVEV (reference sequence). The CDR3 covers 14 residues. DNA of the CDR3: TGTGCCAGCAGTTTGGCGCCGGGGAACTATGGCTACACCTTC. Amino acids: CASSLAPGNYGYTF.

This chain links TRBV28 with TRBJ1-2; D gene unclear. Trimming removed 2 bases from V and 4 bases from J, with 11 bases in between. The germline V gene encodes CDR1 MDHEN and CDR2 SYDVKM. This CDR3 region has 14 residues. For the CDR3, the DNA is TGTGCCAGCAGTTTAGGCGGGAGCGGCTATGGCTACACCTTC. Amino acids: CASSLGGSGYGYTF.

This clone was seen a handful of times. The chain joins TRBV6-2 or TRBV6-3 to TRBJ2-2; tentatively, D is TRBD1 (6 bases). The CDR3 is 18 residues long. V shed 2 bases and J shed 1 base, with 17 bases lying between them. Germline V CDR1 and CDR2: MNHEY, SVGEGT. CDR3: CASSYPKTGSKNTGELFF. Here the CDR3 DNA reads TGTGCCAGCAGTTACCCTAAGACAGGAAGTAAGAACACCGGGGAGCTGTTTTTT.

This chain joins TRBV6-5 and TRBJ2-4; TRBD1 aligns across 7 bases. The germline CDR1 and CDR2 sequences are MNHEY and SVGAGI. The CDR3 consists of 12 residues. J was trimmed by 13 bases and V by 8 bases; bases with no gene match: 11. The DNA of the CDR3 is TGTGCCAGCGGGGATAGAGGGGGCGGACAGTACTTC. Translating gives CASGDRGGGQYF.

The J gene is TRBJ2-1, the V gene TRBV25-1; 7 nucleotides align to TRBD1. V lost 6 bases, J lost 7 bases, and 12 bases stayed unmatched. Germline loops: CDR1 MGHDK, CDR2 SYGVNS. The CDR3 is 15 residues long. For the CDR3, the DNA is TGTGCCAGCAGCTATGGGACAGCCAGAGGGAATGAGCAGTTCTTC. This gives the protein CASSYGTARGNEQFF. Complete variable domain (other parts from reference TRBV25-1 and TRBJ2-1): EADIYQTPRYLVIGTGKKITLECSQTMGHDKMYWYQQDPGMELHLIHYSYGVNSTEKGDLSSESTVSRIRTEHFPLTLESARPSHTSQYLCASSYGTARGNEQFFGPGTRLTVL.

This chain joins TRBV5-6 and TRBJ2-5; a possible D gene is TRBD2 (5 bases). CDR1 is SGHDT and CDR2 is YYEEEE in the germline V gene. This CDR3 has 15 residues. Trimming removed 3 bases at V and 1 base at J, with 13 bases between. The CDR3 sequence is CASSWRPSGQETQYF. The DNA for the CDR3 is TGTGCCAGCAGCTGGCGTCCCAGCGGCCAAGAGACCCAGTACTTC. Using reference TRBV5-6 and TRBJ2-5 for the parts outside the CDR3, the full variable domain is DAGVTQSPTHLIKTRGQQVTLRCSPKSGHDTVSWYQQALGQGPQFIFQYYEEEERQRGNFPDRFSGHQFPNYSSELNVNALLLGDSALYLCASSWRPSGQETQYFGPGTRLLVL.

The chain recombines TRBV6-2 or TRBV6-3 with TRBJ1-5; the D gene is possibly TRBD1 (5 bases). Looked up from germline, CDR1 is MNHEY and CDR2 is SVGEGT. The CDR3 totals 15 residues. The germline V and J ends were trimmed by 2 bases and 0 bases, with 8 bases remaining between them. CDR3: CASSYGAYSNQPQHF. CDR3 nucleotides: TGTGCCAGCAGTTACGGGGCGTATAGCAATCAGCCCCAGCATTTT.

V and J are TRBV19 and TRBJ2-5, with TRBD1 matching 10 bases. CDR3 length: 14 residues. The V segment lost 4 bases and the J segment 2 bases; nucleotides outside the gene matches: 1. Germline CDR1 is LNHDA and CDR2 is SQIVND (reference sequence). The CDR3 loop reads CASSKDRGQETQYF. CDR3 bases: TGTGCCAGTAGTAAGGACAGGGGGCAAGAGACCCAGTACTTC.

The chain employs TRBV10-3 and TRBJ2-7, with 8 bases that match TRBD1. In germline, CDR1 is ENHRY, CDR2 SYGVKD. Trimming removed 6 bases from V and 3 bases from J; junction bases left unmatched: 4. This CDR3 has 13 residues. CDR3: CAIRRQGSYEQYF. DNA for the CDR3: TGTGCCATCAGAAGACAGGGGAGCTACGAGCAGTACTTC.

This chain uses TRBV6-5 with TRBJ2-6; D possibly corresponds to TRBD1 (6 bases). V was trimmed by 7 bases and J by 2 bases, leaving 12 bases between them. Germline V gives CDR1 MNHEY, CDR2 SVGAGI. This CDR3 region has 15 residues. Here the CDR3 reads CASNNREAGANVLTF. The CDR3, as DNA: TGTGCCAGCAATAACAGGGAAGCTGGGGCCAACGTCCTGACTTTC.

V and J are TRBV4-1 and TRBJ2-5; D is possibly TRBD2 (6 bases). Germline CDR1 reads MGHRA; CDR2 reads YSYEKL. The V end was cut by 4 bases, the J end by 3 bases, with 15 bases between. The CDR3 extends over 15 amino acids. The CDR3 region is CASSPTITGEETQYF. The CDR3 DNA follows: TGCGCCAGCAGCCCCACGATCACGGGGGAAGAGACCCAGTACTTC.

This chain uses TRBV6-5 with TRBJ2-2, with TRBD2 matching 11 bases. V trimming: 5 bases; J trimming: 4 bases; junction bases outside the gene matches: 3. This CDR3 contains 15 residues. Germline V gene data show CDR1 as MNHEY and CDR2 as SVGAGI. This chain's CDR3 is CASSLLAGGTGELFF. As DNA, the CDR3 is TGTGCCAGCAGTCTCCTAGCGGGAGGCACCGGGGAGCTGTTTTTT.

The chain is built from TRBV5-1 and TRBJ2-1; 8 bases line up with TRBD2. The length of the CDR3 is 16 residues. V trimming: 0 bases; J trimming: 4 bases; junction bases outside the gene matches: 6. CDR1 and CDR2 from the germline V gene are SGHRS and YFSETQ. The CDR3 nucleotides read TGCGCCAGCAGCTTGGTAGCGGGGAATATATACAATGAGCAGTTCTTC. It translates to CASSLVAGNIYNEQFF. Based on the CDR3 plus reference TRBV5-1 and TRBJ2-1, the full variable domain is KAGVTQTPRYLIKTRGQQVTLSCSPISGHRSVSWYQQTPGQGLQFLFEYFSETQRNKGNFPGRFSGRQFSNSRSEMNVSTLELGDSALYLCASSLVAGNIYNEQFFGPGTRLTVL.

The V gene is TRBV5-6, the J gene TRBJ2-7; weak D call: TRBD2 (5 bases). Trimming pared 1 base from V and 2 bases from J, leaving 10 bases between. There are 14 residues in the CDR3. Germline V gene lookup returns CDR1 SGHDT and CDR2 YYEEEE. This CDR3 is CASSLPGITYEQYF. CDR3 sequence (DNA): TGTGCCAGCAGCTTGCCCGGGATTACCTACGAGCAGTACTTC. Using reference TRBV5-6 and TRBJ2-7 for the parts outside the CDR3, the full variable domain is DAGVTQSPTHLIKTRGQQVTLRCSPKSGHDTVSWYQQALGQGPQFIFQYYEEEERQRGNFPDRFSGHQFPNYSSELNVNALLLGDSALYLCASSLPGITYEQYFGPGTRLTVT.

The gene calls are TRBV4-1 and TRBJ2-2; 7 bases are shared with TRBD2. This CDR3 has 15 residues. Trimming cost V 5 bases and J 7 bases; bases outside gene matches: 10. The germline V gene has CDR1 MGHRA and CDR2 YSYEKL. The chain's CDR3 is CASSSWTGRDGELFF. CDR3 coding DNA: TGCGCCAGCAGCTCTTGGACGGGGAGGGACGGGGAGCTGTTTTTT.

The chain carries TRBV28 and TRBJ2-3, with 14 nucleotides matching TRBD2. CDR3 length equals 13 residues. Germline V gene lookup returns CDR1 MDHEN and CDR2 SYDVKM. The trim removed 3 bases at V and 11 bases at J, leaving 1 base unmatched. CDR3 sequence: CASSLTSGRGQYF. CDR3 nucleotide sequence: TGTGCCAGCAGTTTGACTAGCGGGAGGGGGCAGTATTTT.